The source of this T cell receptor (beta chain) is a study of identical twins. The CDR3 is 20 amino acids. Per germline, CDR1 LGHDT and CDR2 YNNKEL (reference sequence). With V trimmed by 1 base and J by 6 bases, 18 bases remained unmatched. MiXCR, run by TCRdb on the 5' RACE reads, gives a single entry per CDR3 protein. In the table there are about 300,000 distinct CDR3 sequences, roughly 12% of which are singletons. This sample also appeared in a second study, on yellow fever vaccine responses in identical twins.

Sequenced sample: CD8+ T cells sorted from blood. The receptor was derived from a woman aged 18-29 years in good health. This sequence joins TRBV3-1 and TRBJ1-6; the match to TRBD1 covers 7 bases. The CDR3 sequence: CASSQVSGRDRKIPNSPLHF. CDR3 coding DNA: TGTGCCAGCAGCCAAGTTTCGGGCCGGGACAGAAAAATTCCTAATTCACCCCTCCACTTT.